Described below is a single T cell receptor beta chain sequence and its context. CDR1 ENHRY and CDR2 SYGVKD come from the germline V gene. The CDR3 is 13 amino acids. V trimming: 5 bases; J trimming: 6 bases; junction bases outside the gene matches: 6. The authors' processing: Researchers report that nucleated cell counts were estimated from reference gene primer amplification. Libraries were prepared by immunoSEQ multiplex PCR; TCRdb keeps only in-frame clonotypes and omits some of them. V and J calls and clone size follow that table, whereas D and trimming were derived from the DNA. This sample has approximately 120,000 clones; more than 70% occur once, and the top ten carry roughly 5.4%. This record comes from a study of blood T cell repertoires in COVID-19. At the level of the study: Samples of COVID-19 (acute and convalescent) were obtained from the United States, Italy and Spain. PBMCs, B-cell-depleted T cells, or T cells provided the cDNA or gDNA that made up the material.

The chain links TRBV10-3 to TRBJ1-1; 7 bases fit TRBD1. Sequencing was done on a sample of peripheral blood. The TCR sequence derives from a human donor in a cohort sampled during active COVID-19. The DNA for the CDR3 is TGTGCCATCAGTCCTGACAGGGAGGCTGAAGCTTTCTTT. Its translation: CAISPDREAEAFF.